The clone carrying this TCR beta chain came up a few times. The antigen remains unidentified. The data are from a study of beta chain features in type 1 diabetes. Across the whole study: When patients were set against healthy donors, age, gender and cell yields were similar. The study, taken as a whole, reports: A pattern of fewer insertions and more deletions at VDJ junctions was seen in type 1 diabetes patients.

The authors reverse transcribed all of the isolated RNA, so sequencing captured expressed TCRB transcripts. The data were produced by immunoSEQ multiplex PCR, yet TCRdb's version contains in-frame clones alone and is incomplete. The data hold about 180,000 clones, with about 13% observed a single time. Researchers reported sorting CD4+ naive, central memory, regulatory and stem cell-like memory cells via CD45RO/CCR7/CD25/CD127/CD95/CD27. The sequenced material came from central memory CD4+ T cells from blood. This TCR was sampled from a woman younger than 30 in good health.

The DNA of the CDR3 is TGCGCCAGCAGCTCGGCACAGGGGGCTCACCCGTCAAGGAAACTGTTTTTT. It yields the protein CASSSAQGAHPSRKLFF. V gene TRBV5-1 combines with J gene TRBJ1-4, with 9 bases that match TRBD1. With 3 bases clipped from V and 11 bases from J, the junction kept 17 bases outside the gene matches. There are 17 residues in the CDR3. In germline, CDR1 is SGHRS, CDR2 YFSETQ.